This T cell receptor beta chain was sequenced for a study of cytomegalovirus exposure and HLA in healthy donors. Turning to the study itself: Researchers found that roughly 77% of 350 to 500 genotyped donors fell within the Caucasian-associated ancestry cluster.

PCR primers comprised 60 Vbeta and 13 Jbeta primers. The assay was immunoSEQ multiplex PCR, and TCRdb's table has in-frame clones only and misses some. This table has roughly 150,000 clones, around 82% appearing once. The CDR3 length is 14 residues. CDR1 is SGHTA and CDR2 is FQGNSA in the germline V gene. Trimming took 6 bases from V and 5 from J; bases not matched to a gene: 7. Overall study findings and caveats: There were several of the most significant clusters that appeared linked to common viral pathogens in a later analysis. Analysis was carried out at a later point, and it linked a missense DCLRE1C variant to TCR beta V- and J-gene trimming.

With regard to this clone: Its antigen is as yet unknown.

The source is a woman between 45 and 65 years old in good health and CMV-seropositive. Material for sequencing was PBMCs. This rearrangement joins TRBV7-2 to TRBJ1-1, with TRBD1 identical over 9 bases. CDR3 bases: TGTGCCAGCAGGCGACAGGGGGTGGCGACTGAAGCTTTCTTT. This gives the protein CASRRQGVATEAFF.